Here is one TCR beta chain with its context. The method was immunoSEQ multiplex PCR; TCRdb's version includes in-frame clones alone and lacks a portion of them. The sample records about 220,000 clones, 82% being singletons. After removal of 0 bases from V and 8 bases from J, the junction contained 8 bases not matched to a gene. The CDR3 contains 15 residues. Germline CDR1 reads SQVTM; CDR2 reads ANQGSEA. The data belong to a study of blood T cell repertoires in COVID-19. Background on the study: Acute-phase and convalescent COVID-19 samples originated in the United States, Italy and Spain. In each case, the material was cDNA or gDNA derived from T cells, B-cell-depleted T cells, or PBMCs.

Donors in Cohort 3 counted as recovered after two negative PCRs, clearance, or symptom resolution. The clonotype comes from an older woman who had recovered from COVID-19. V and J are TRBV29-1 and TRBJ2-1; 9 bases are shared with TRBD2. Sequenced: PBMCs or T cells enriched from blood (not recorded which). CDR3 sequence: CSVEEGAGGGHEQFF. DNA of the CDR3: TGCAGCGTTGAAGAGGGAGCGGGAGGTGGCCATGAGCAGTTCTTC.